The clone carrying this T cell receptor beta chain has only a few counts. Its antigen is not known. Measured with immunoSEQ multiplex PCR; TCRdb has only the in-frame clones, and not every one. The top ten clones hold approximately 49% of a sample with 85,000 to 100,000 clones, 67% of them seen once. The sample originates from a study of shared clonotypes between healthy human individuals. The wider study: Donors had three CD4 naive, three CD4 memory, two CD8 naive and one CD8 memory plate apiece.

Trimming cost V 7 bases and J 5 bases, with 15 bases left between them. The germline CDR1 and CDR2 sequences are MGHDK and SYGVNS. The length of the CDR3 is 14 residues. Findings and caveats of the study: Generation probabilities of non-shared clonotypes were lower (relative to those shared by all four donors).

This sequence joins TRBV25-1 and TRBJ2-1, with D tentatively TRBD2 (5 bases). This receptor was taken from a man aged 30 to 39 in good health. Sequencing used memory CD8+ T cells sorted from blood. Subset reported: CD45RO+ cells pooled with CCR7-negative TemRA cells. CDR3 amino acids: CASTWAGINNEQFF. The CDR3 bases are TGTGCCAGCACCTGGGCGGGCATTAACAATGAGCAGTTCTTC.